This T cell receptor beta chain was sequenced in a study of T cell repertoires in cytomegalovirus infection. TCRdb reprocessed the reads with MiXCR, giving one entry per CDR3 protein. Among around 710,000 distinct CDR3 sequences listed, roughly 29% were seen once. Trimming removed 2 bases from V and 6 bases from J, with 7 bases in between. Germline CDR1 reads MNHEY; CDR2 reads SVGAGI. The CDR3 has 13 residues. This clonotype has only a few counts. Its antigen is not known. The TCR was taken from a human donor in good health (CMV status not recorded). Some clones in this sample may be carry-over from other donors' samples. Sequenced material: cultured CD8+ T cells from PBMCs, taken from culture after CMV antigen stimulation. J is TRBJ2-2 and V is TRBV6-5, with a possible D match to TRBD1 (6 bases). CDR3 nucleotide sequence: TGTGCCAGCAGTTACCCAGGGGCCGGGGAGCTGTTTTTT. Translating gives CASSYPGAGELFF.